The sample holds many counts of the clone carrying this TCR beta chain. What it binds is unknown. The germline V gene encodes CDR1 MRHNA and CDR2 SNTAGT. CDR3 length: 9 residues. V lost 9 bases and J 3 bases, leaving 3 bases between the germline ends. Clones were sequenced by immunoSEQ multiplex PCR, and TCRdb holds only the in-frame ones, with some missing. The sample holds 500,000 to 650,000 clones, around 81% seen once. The data were obtained in a study of shared clonotypes between healthy human individuals. Study-level results: The diversity represented, both genetic and in exposure history, was limited by few donors.

This sequence originates from a woman in her thirties or forties in good health. Some clones in this sample may be carry-over from other donors' samples. The sample consisted of PBMCs. V and J are TRBV6-4 and TRBJ2-7, with D unresolved. The CDR3 coding sequence is TGTGCCAGGGACTACGAGCAGTACTTC. Its protein product is CARDYEQYF.